This entry concerns a single T cell receptor (beta chain). Germline values: CDR1 MNHEY, CDR2 SVGEGT. The CDR3 consists of 13 residues. V lost 6 bases, J lost 3 bases, and 12 bases lay in between. This sample was included in a study of blood T cell repertoires in COVID-19. Background on the study: The United States, Italy and Spain provided the acute and convalescent COVID-19 samples. The cDNA or gDNA used as material had been derived from T cells, B-cell-depleted T cells, or PBMCs.

Original processing notes: Amplification from reference gene primers served as the basis for estimated nucleated cell counts. The table came from immunoSEQ multiplex PCR; TCRdb's copy has only in-frame clones and leaves some out. That table gives V, J and clone size, and the DNA gave D and trimming. The table lists roughly 170,000 clones, approximately 90% of them singletons, with around 13% in the top ten. The chain carries TRBV6-2 or TRBV6-3 and TRBJ2-7, with unresolved D. The sequence derives from a woman aged 70-85 years with COVID-19, enrolled during active disease. The material sequenced was peripheral blood. The CDR3 DNA follows: TGTGCCAGCAGCCGACAAGAACTCTACGAGCAGTACTTC. Protein: CASSRQELYEQYF.